This entry lists 23 T cell receptor beta chains sequenced from one sample in a study of blood T cell repertoires in COVID-19. Using immunoSEQ multiplex PCR, the repertoire was profiled, and TCRdb retains in-frame clones only, with some absent. This table has around 74,000 clones, approximately 90% appearing once. The sample comprised peripheral blood. The receptors shown here come from a man aged 50 or older with active COVID-19.

This sequence joins TRBV6-5 and TRBJ1-1, with D possibly being TRBD1 (6 bases). CDR1 is MNHEY and CDR2 is SVGAGI in the germline V gene. This CDR3 comprises 13 residues. V was shortened by 6 bases and J by 10 bases, with 18 bases between the two germline ends. This CDR3 is CASRYDPQGRAFF. The CDR3 DNA sequence: TGTGCCAGCAGATACGACCCTCAGGGGAGAGCTTTCTTT.

The genes are TRBV28 and TRBJ2-1; 7 nucleotides match TRBD2. CDR1 is MDHEN, CDR2 SYDVKM, per germline. The CDR3 has 18 residues. The J segment lost 0 bases and the V segment lost 3 bases, leaving 11 bases of the junction unmatched. CDR3 amino acids: CASSFTPKRGYSYNEQFF. The CDR3 nucleotides read TGTGCCAGCAGTTTTACCCCCAAGCGGGGTTACTCCTACAATGAGCAGTTCTTC.

The genes are TRBV7-2 and TRBJ2-2; a weak D match, TRBD1 (6 bases). Germline CDR1 is SGHTA and CDR2 is FQGNSA. V was pared by 6 bases and J by 2 bases, with 16 bases between. The CDR3 is 16 amino acids. The CDR3 sequence is CASSRSAGVNTGELFF. As DNA, the CDR3 is TGTGCCAGCAGTCGCTCGGCAGGGGTAAACACCGGGGAGCTGTTTTTT.

In this sample, this clone turned up once. CDR3 in amino acids: CASSLLDNEQFF. The CDR3 DNA is TGTGCCAGCAGCCTGTTAGACAATGAGCAGTTCTTC. The chain uses TRBV28 and TRBJ2-1; unclear D gene. Germline CDR1 MDHEN, CDR2 SYDVKM. Trimming cost V 6 bases and J 5 bases, with 8 bases left between them. The CDR3 length is 12 residues.

The rearrangement links TRBV27 to TRBJ2-4; a possible D gene is TRBD2 (6 bases). Trimming pared 6 bases from V and 8 bases from J, leaving 14 bases between. The germline V gene has CDR1 MNHEY and CDR2 SMNVEV (reference sequence). This CDR3 has 13 residues. The CDR3 loop is CASSTGGRDIQYF. DNA for the CDR3: TGTGCCAGCAGCACTGGAGGGCGGGACATTCAGTACTTC.

The chain combines TRBV30 with TRBJ1-2; a weak D match, TRBD1 (5 bases). There are 13 residues in the CDR3. Germline values: CDR1 GTSNPN, CDR2 SVGIG (reference sequence). Deletions cut 1 base from V and 6 bases from J, with 12 bases between. The DNA for the CDR3 is TGTGCCTGGAGTGCCCAGGGAATCGATGGCTACACCTTC. The encoded protein is CAWSAQGIDGYTF.

The CDR3, as DNA: TGTGCCAGTAGTGTCGGGATCTCCTACGAGCAGTACTTC. This sequence encodes CASSVGISYEQYF. J is TRBJ2-7 and V is TRBV19; maybe TRBD2 (5 bases). The germline V gene has CDR1 LNHDA and CDR2 SQIVND (reference sequence). This CDR3 is built from 13 residues. Trimming left V 5 bases short and J 0 bases short, with 8 bases between.

V usage is TRBV4-3 and J usage is TRBJ2-1, with TRBD2 matching 11 bases. V was pared by 3 bases and J by 4 bases, with 11 bases of the junction left unmatched. CDR3 size: 18 residues. Germline V CDR1 and CDR2: LGHNA, YSLEER. This chain's CDR3 is CASSQSTGTSGLYNEQFF. CDR3 sequence (DNA): TGCGCCAGCAGCCAGAGCACTGGGACTAGCGGTCTATACAATGAGCAGTTCTTC.

The chain carries TRBV4-3 and TRBJ1-2; D gene ambiguous. The CDR3 runs to 15 residues. Trimming shortened V by 0 bases and J by 3 bases, and 11 bases separated the two germline ends. Germline values: CDR1 LGHNA, CDR2 YSLEER. DNA of the CDR3: TGCGCCAGCAGCCAAGACGTGTCCGCGGACTATGGCTACACCTTC. Protein sequence: CASSQDVSADYGYTF.

The V call is TRBV7-2, the J call TRBJ2-5; 14 positions agree with TRBD2. Trimming removed 5 bases from V and 5 bases from J; junction bases left unmatched: 7. Looked up from germline, CDR1 is SGHTA and CDR2 is FQGNSA. The CDR3 covers 16 residues. The CDR3: CASSTGLAGGRETQYF. CDR3 coding DNA: TGTGCCAGCAGCACCGGACTAGCGGGAGGTCGGGAGACCCAGTACTTC.

The J gene is TRBJ2-3, the V gene TRBV20-1; 12 nucleotides line up with TRBD2. The CDR3 has 16 residues. The V gene's germline CDR1 is DFQATT and CDR2 SNEGSKA (reference sequence). Trimming cost V 3 bases and J 3 bases; bases outside gene matches: 7. For the CDR3, the DNA is TGCAGTGCTAGTGAACTAGCGGGGGGCAGGACAGATACGCAGTATTTT. This encodes CSASELAGGRTDTQYF.

Points on this clone: This may be a read error, as it is one base from a much larger clone. The sample contains more than one DNA sequence encoding this CDR3. Written as DNA, the CDR3 is TGTGCTAGCAGCCCAGGGGATCGGGGATGGAGTGGCTACACCTTC. The encoded protein is CASSPGDRGWSGYTF. The chain employs TRBV6-4 and TRBJ1-2, with D tentatively TRBD1 (6 bases). Germline V CDR1 and CDR2: MRHNA, SNTAGT. This CDR3 comprises 15 residues.

This chain links TRBV4-1 with TRBJ2-7; D perhaps matches TRBD2 (5 bases). Trimming removed 4 bases at V and 5 bases at J, with 15 bases between. Germline CDR1 is MGHRA and CDR2 is YSYEKL. This CDR3 has 14 residues. The CDR3 reads CASSPIEGYHEQYF. In nucleotides, the CDR3 is TGCGCCAGCAGCCCCATCGAGGGTTATCACGAGCAGTACTTC.

The gene calls are TRBV2 and TRBJ2-2; perhaps TRBD2 as D (6 bases). Trimming took 8 bases from V and 6 from J, leaving 19 bases between them. This CDR3 spans 15 amino acids. CDR1 SNHLY and CDR2 FYNNEI come from the germline V gene. For the CDR3, the DNA is TGTGCCAGCGGGGGAAGGAGGGGAGTCGCCGGGGAGCTGTTTTTT. Its translation: CASGGRRGVAGELFF.

V gene TRBV15 combines with J gene TRBJ1-6; D call uncertain. The germline CDR1 and CDR2 sequences are LNHNV and YYDKDF (reference sequence). CDR3 length: 13 amino acids. V gave up 0 bases and J gave up 9 bases, with 6 bases separating them. The CDR3 loop reads CATSRDRSSPLHF. The CDR3 coding sequence is TGTGCCACCAGCAGAGATCGGTCTTCACCCCTCCACTTT.

CDR3 region: CATSPRGVTYNEQFF. CDR3 bases: TGTGCCACTTCCCCCCGGGGAGTAACCTACAATGAGCAGTTCTTC. The chain is built from TRBV27 and TRBJ2-1; D possibly corresponds to TRBD2 (5 bases). CDR3 length equals 15 residues. Germline lookup yields CDR1 MNHEY and CDR2 SMNVEV (reference sequence). V dropped 10 bases and J dropped 2 bases, with 18 bases sitting between them.

This clone is categorized as medium-sized. This CDR3 reads CASSVQGYSNQPQHF. The DNA of the CDR3 is TGTGCCAGCAGCGTACAGGGTTACAGCAATCAGCCCCAGCATTTT. The V gene is TRBV5-8, the J gene TRBJ1-5; possible D gene TRBD1, 6 bases. Germline-derived CDR1 and CDR2 are SGHTS and YDEGEE. This CDR3 region has 15 residues. V lost 4 bases, J lost 1 base, and 12 bases lay in between.

V is TRBV12-3 or TRBV12-4 and J is TRBJ2-7; tentative D call: TRBD1 (5 bases). V shed 6 bases and J shed 7 bases, with 10 bases lying between them. The CDR3 runs 11 residues. The DNA of the CDR3 is TGTGCCAGCAGCTTGACAGAGGAGCAGTACTTC. This sequence encodes CASSLTEEQYF.

V and J are TRBV28 and TRBJ2-7; 12 nucleotides match TRBD1. From germline, CDR1 is MDHEN and CDR2 SYDVKM. The trim removed 6 bases at V and 3 bases at J, leaving 27 bases unmatched. This CDR3 spans 22 amino acids. In nucleotides, the CDR3 is TGTGCCAGCAGCACGAGAGGGACAGGGGGCAATCGGACCTTTTTTCCTTACTACGAGCAGTACTTC. As protein: CASSTRGTGGNRTFFPYYEQYF.

V usage is TRBV2 and J usage is TRBJ2-7; 9 bases match TRBD1. The CDR3 loop spans 14 amino acids. V lost 4 bases to trimming and J lost 5 bases; unmatched junction nucleotides: 6. Germline V gene lookup returns CDR1 SNHLY and CDR2 FYNNEI. The CDR3 DNA sequence: TGTGCCAGCAGTGGAGGACAGGGGTATAACGAGCAGTACTTC. Its translation is CASSGGQGYNEQYF.

The rearrangement joins TRBV29-1 to TRBJ2-4; maybe TRBD2 (7 bases). CDR3 length equals 15 residues. The V gene's germline CDR1 is SQVTM and CDR2 ANQGSEA. V gave up 7 bases and J gave up 1 base, with 17 bases separating them. The chain's CDR3 is CSAVGGHVAKNIQYF. In DNA form, the CDR3 reads TGCAGCGCCGTCGGGGGGCATGTGGCCAAAAACATTCAGTACTTC.

This chain links TRBV5-1 with TRBJ1-1; perhaps TRBD1 as D (5 bases). Trimming shortened V by 4 bases and J by 6 bases, and 16 bases separated the two germline ends. This CDR3 region has 14 residues. The germline V gene has CDR1 SGHRS and CDR2 YFSETQ. The CDR3 protein is CASSIDPGLPEAFF. The CDR3 coding sequence is TGCGCCAGCAGCATCGATCCAGGGCTGCCTGAAGCTTTCTTT.

This chain connects TRBV19 to TRBJ2-3, with D uncertain. This CDR3 is 14 amino acids long. Per germline, CDR1 LNHDA and CDR2 SQIVND (reference sequence). Trimming left V 4 bases short and J 2 bases short, with 10 bases between. CDR3: CASSTTLSTDTQYF. CDR3 nucleotide sequence: TGTGCCAGTAGTACGACACTCTCCACAGATACGCAGTATTTT. The full variable domain, in which reference TRBV19 and TRBJ2-3 provide the parts outside the CDR3, is DGGITQSPKYLFRKEGQNVTLSCEQNLNHDAMYWYRQDPGQGLRLIYYSQIVNDFQKGDIAEGYSVSREKKESFPLTVTSAQKNPTAFYLCASSTTLSTDTQYFGPGTRLTVL.